The 15 T cell receptor beta chains below all came from one sample that was sequenced in a study of blood T cells in healthy people across ages. Sample-barcoded 5' priming and a J-beta primer mix drove a second PCR of roughly 7 to 11 cycles. Using its own MiXCR run on the 5' RACE reads, TCRdb lists one record per CDR3 protein. The sample lists 1.5 million to 2 million distinct CDR3 sequences, around 50% seen once, with roughly 2.1% in the top ten. Sequenced sample: blood. These receptors all stem from a woman between 35 and 50 years old in good health.

This clonotype appeared a few times. This chain links TRBV10-1 with TRBJ2-1, with 8 positions matching TRBD1. V shed 6 bases, J shed 5 bases, and the junction held 9 bases outside the gene matches. The CDR3 is made up of 15 amino acids. Germline V gene lookup returns CDR1 WNHNN and CDR2 SYGVQD (reference sequence). DNA for the CDR3: TGCGCCAGCAGGCCGGGTGGACAGGGTGACAATGAGCAGTTCTTC. It codes for CASRPGGQGDNEQFF.

The V gene is TRBV20-1, the J gene TRBJ2-1; D might be TRBD1 (6 bases). Trimming removed 1 base at V and 9 bases at J, with 22 bases between. Germline V gene sequence: CDR1 DFQATT, CDR2 SNEGSKA (reference sequence). There are 16 residues in the CDR3. The CDR3 protein is CSARAGRGRDRTEQFF. The CDR3 DNA follows: TGCAGTGCTAGAGCGGGCAGGGGTCGTGATCGGACTGAGCAGTTCTTC.

The chain uses TRBV15 and TRBJ2-1; D is perhaps TRBD1 (6 bases). The germline V gene has CDR1 LNHNV and CDR2 YYDKDF (reference sequence). The CDR3 consists of 16 residues. V was trimmed by 8 bases and J by 8 bases, leaving 25 bases between them. The CDR3 sequence: CATSLDRSSAGDEQFF. In nucleotides, the CDR3 is TGTGCCACCTCATTAGACAGGTCATCCGCCGGGGATGAGCAGTTCTTC.

This chain joins TRBV7-8 and TRBJ1-5; D gene ambiguous. V gave up 2 bases and J gave up 6 bases, with 11 bases separating them. This CDR3 is built from 14 residues. The germline V gene encodes CDR1 SGHVS and CDR2 FQNEAQ. The CDR3 DNA reads as TGTGCCAGCAGCTTACCAGGCCCCGGTCAGCCCCAGCATTTT. It yields the protein CASSLPGPGQPQHF.

The V and J genes are TRBV4-2 and TRBJ2-3; 7 nucleotides line up with TRBD2. V gave up 0 bases and J gave up 0 bases; unmatched junction bases: 12. Germline CDR1 and CDR2: LGHNA and YNFKEQ. The CDR3 consists of 19 residues. The CDR3: CASSQDQHSSGESTDTQYF. The CDR3 DNA reads as TGTGCCAGCAGCCAAGATCAACACTCGAGCGGGGAAAGCACAGATACGCAGTATTTT.

The chain combines TRBV20-1 with TRBJ2-1, with D possibly TRBD2 on 6 matching bases. Deletions cut 8 bases from V and 4 bases from J, with 9 bases between. The V gene's germline CDR1 is DFQATT and CDR2 SNEGSKA (reference sequence). This CDR3 spans 11 amino acids. The CDR3 DNA follows: TGCAGTCGGGCGGGGTACAATGAGCAGTTCTTC. This gives the protein CSRAGYNEQFF.

This chain joins TRBV27 and TRBJ2-5; 12 bases are a match to TRBD2. This CDR3 region has 16 residues. V trimming: 2 bases; J trimming: 3 bases; junction bases outside the gene matches: 4. Germline CDR1 and CDR2: MNHEY and SMNVEV (reference sequence). The CDR3 DNA reads as TGTGCCAGCAGTTTAAGACTAGCGGGAGTCAAAGAGACCCAGTACTTC. Its translation: CASSLRLAGVKETQYF.

This clonotype was counted once. This chain joins TRBV20-1 and TRBJ2-3; D is possibly TRBD1 or TRBD2 (6 bases each). Deletions cut 5 bases from V and 0 bases from J, with 21 bases between. This CDR3 spans 17 amino acids. Germline V CDR1 and CDR2: DFQATT, SNEGSKA (reference sequence). The CDR3 is CSAGSISGDSSTDTQYF. The DNA for the CDR3 is TGCAGTGCTGGAAGTATTTCAGGGGACTCTAGCACAGATACGCAGTATTTT.

This clonotype was detected only a few times. This sequence joins TRBV4-3 and TRBJ2-1; D ambiguous. Trimming pared 0 bases from V and 0 bases from J, leaving 18 bases between. CDR3 length equals 19 residues. Germline V CDR1 and CDR2: LGHNA, YSLEER. In DNA, the CDR3 is TGCGCCAGCAGCCAAGATTTTGGCCCCACAACACCCTCCTACAATGAGCAGTTCTTC. Translating it yields CASSQDFGPTTPSYNEQFF.

The chain combines TRBV12-3 or TRBV12-4 with TRBJ2-1; 8 positions agree with TRBD1. Trimming at V came to 3 bases and at J to 5 bases, leaving 3 bases not matched to a gene. The CDR3 spans 14 residues. The CDR3 bases are TGTGCCAGCAGTTTGGGACAGGCGAACAATGAGCAGTTCTTC. It is translated as CASSLGQANNEQFF.

About this clonotype itself: At one end the junction does not follow the germline gene, possibly because of a read error. The CDR3: CVSSLAVLTDTQYF. The CDR3 DNA sequence: TGTGTCAGCAGCTTAGCAGTGCTTACAGATACGCAGTATTTT. J is TRBJ2-3 and V is TRBV7-2; D remains unclear. The CDR3 sequence is 14 residues long. CDR1 is SGHTA, CDR2 FQGNSA, per germline. The whole variable domain, filled in from reference TRBV7-2 and TRBJ2-3, reads GAGVSQSPSNKVTEKGKDVELRCDPISGHTALYWYRQSLGQGLEFLIYFQGNSAPDKSGLPSDRFSAERTGGSVSTLTIQRTQQEDSAVYLCVSSLAVLTDTQYFGPGTRLTVL.

There are a few counts of this clonotype. The CDR3: CASRSRDTHYEQYF. For the CDR3, the DNA is TGTGCCAGCAGATCCCGAGACACCCACTACGAGCAGTACTTC. J is TRBJ2-7 and V is TRBV28, with unresolved D. This CDR3 contains 14 residues. V was shortened by 6 bases and J by 3 bases, with 15 bases between the two germline ends. Germline loops: CDR1 MDHEN, CDR2 SYDVKM.

The rearrangement uses TRBV12-5 and TRBJ1-2, with a tentative D call TRBD1 (6 bases). With 6 bases removed from V and 7 bases from J, the gap between germline ends came to 21 bases. Germline loops: CDR1 LGHNT, CDR2 FRNRAP. The CDR3 has 15 amino acids. The CDR3 nucleotides are TGTGCTAGTGGGCCGTTGGACAGTTCGTTTCGTGGCTACACCTTC. Its protein is CASGPLDSSFRGYTF.

The chain is built from TRBV12-3 or TRBV12-4 and TRBJ1-1, with D possibly matching TRBD1 (5 bases). Trimming cost V 6 bases and J 1 base, with 12 bases left between them. CDR3 length equals 14 residues. CDR3 region: CASRFETGNTEAFF. CDR3 DNA: TGTGCCAGCAGGTTTGAAACAGGGAACACTGAAGCTTTCTTT.

The CDR3 nucleotides read TGTGCCACCACACCCGGGGGGGGTGGTGAAGCTTTCTTT. Residues: CATTPGGGGEAFF. The chain joins TRBV27 to TRBJ1-1; D perhaps matches TRBD1 (5 bases). The germline CDR1 and CDR2 sequences are MNHEY and SMNVEV (reference sequence). V shed 10 bases and J shed 7 bases, with 19 bases lying between them. The CDR3 is made up of 13 amino acids.